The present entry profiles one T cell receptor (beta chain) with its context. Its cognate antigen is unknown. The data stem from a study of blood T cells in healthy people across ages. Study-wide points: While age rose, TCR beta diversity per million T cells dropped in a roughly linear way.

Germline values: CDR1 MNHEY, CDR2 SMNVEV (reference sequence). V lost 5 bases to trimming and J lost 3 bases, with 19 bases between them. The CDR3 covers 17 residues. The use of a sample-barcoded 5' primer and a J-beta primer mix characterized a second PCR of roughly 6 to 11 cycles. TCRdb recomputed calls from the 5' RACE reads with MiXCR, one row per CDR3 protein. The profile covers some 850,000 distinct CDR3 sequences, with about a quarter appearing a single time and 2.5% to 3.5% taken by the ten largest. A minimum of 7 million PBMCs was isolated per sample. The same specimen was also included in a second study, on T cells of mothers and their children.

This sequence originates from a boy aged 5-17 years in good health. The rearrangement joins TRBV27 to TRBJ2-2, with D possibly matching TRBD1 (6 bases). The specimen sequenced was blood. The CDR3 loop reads CASSGLLGAADTGELFF. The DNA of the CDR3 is TGTGCCAGCAGTGGACTTTTGGGGGCGGCCGACACCGGGGAGCTGTTTTTT.